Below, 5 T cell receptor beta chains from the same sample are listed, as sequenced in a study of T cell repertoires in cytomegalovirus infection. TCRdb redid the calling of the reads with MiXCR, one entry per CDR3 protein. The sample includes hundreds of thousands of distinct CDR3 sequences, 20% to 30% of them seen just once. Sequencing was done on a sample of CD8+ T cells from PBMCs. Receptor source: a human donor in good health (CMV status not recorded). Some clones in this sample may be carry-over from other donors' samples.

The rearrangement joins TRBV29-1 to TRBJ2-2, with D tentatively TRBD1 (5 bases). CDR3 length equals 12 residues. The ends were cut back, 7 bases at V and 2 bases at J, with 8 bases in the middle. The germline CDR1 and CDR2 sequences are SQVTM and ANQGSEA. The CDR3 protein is CSAGPNTGELFF. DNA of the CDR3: TGCAGCGCAGGGCCAAACACCGGGGAGCTGTTTTTT.

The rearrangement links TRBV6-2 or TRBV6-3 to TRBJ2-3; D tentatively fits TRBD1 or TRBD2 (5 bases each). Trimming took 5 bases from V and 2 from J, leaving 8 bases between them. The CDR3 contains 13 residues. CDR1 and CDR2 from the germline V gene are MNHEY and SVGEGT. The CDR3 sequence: CASSIGTTDTQYF. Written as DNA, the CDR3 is TGTGCCAGCAGTATTGGGACCACAGATACGCAGTATTTT.

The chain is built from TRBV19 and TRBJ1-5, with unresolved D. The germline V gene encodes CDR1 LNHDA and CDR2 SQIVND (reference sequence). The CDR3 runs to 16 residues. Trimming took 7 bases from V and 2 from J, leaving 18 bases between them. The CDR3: CASTPAPNGGNQPQHF. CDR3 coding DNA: TGTGCCAGTACTCCCGCCCCCAACGGGGGCAATCAGCCCCAGCATTTT. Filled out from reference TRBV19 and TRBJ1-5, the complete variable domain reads DGGITQSPKYLFRKEGQNVTLSCEQNLNHDAMYWYRQDPGQGLRLIYYSQIVNDFQKGDIAEGYSVSREKKESFPLTVTSAQKNPTAFYLCASTPAPNGGNQPQHFGDGTRLSIL.

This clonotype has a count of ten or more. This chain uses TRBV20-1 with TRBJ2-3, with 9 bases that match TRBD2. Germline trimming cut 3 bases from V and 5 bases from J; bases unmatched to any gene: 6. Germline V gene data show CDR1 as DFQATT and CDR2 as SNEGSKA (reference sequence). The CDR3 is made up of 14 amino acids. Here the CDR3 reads CSASSSGEGDTQYF. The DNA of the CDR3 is TGCAGTGCTAGTTCTAGCGGGGAAGGAGATACGCAGTATTTT.

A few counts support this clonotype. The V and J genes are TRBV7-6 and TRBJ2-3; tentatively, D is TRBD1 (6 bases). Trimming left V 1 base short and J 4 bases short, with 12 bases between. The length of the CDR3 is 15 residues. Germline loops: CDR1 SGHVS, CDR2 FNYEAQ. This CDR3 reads CASSLVGGNADTQYF. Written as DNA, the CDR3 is TGTGCCAGCAGCTTAGTAGGGGGTAACGCAGATACGCAGTATTTT.